This T cell receptor beta chain was captured by sequencing in a study of blood T cell repertoires in COVID-19. Only in-frame clones appear in the TCRdb table, and some are missing; sequencing was by immunoSEQ multiplex PCR. The sample contains 140,000 or so clones, about four fifths of which appear only once. Trimming stripped 5 bases from V and 8 bases from J, with 12 bases between. The CDR3 has 12 amino acids. Germline V gene data show CDR1 as MDHEN and CDR2 as SYDVKM. Sequencing used PBMCs or T cells enriched from blood (not recorded which). The chain combines TRBV28 with TRBJ1-1; D may be TRBD1 (6 bases). The TCR comes from a woman aged 18 to 35 who had been exposed to COVID-19. CDR3 in DNA: TGTGCCAGCAGTATCAGAGACAGGGAAGCTTTCTTT. Its protein is CASSIRDREAFF.